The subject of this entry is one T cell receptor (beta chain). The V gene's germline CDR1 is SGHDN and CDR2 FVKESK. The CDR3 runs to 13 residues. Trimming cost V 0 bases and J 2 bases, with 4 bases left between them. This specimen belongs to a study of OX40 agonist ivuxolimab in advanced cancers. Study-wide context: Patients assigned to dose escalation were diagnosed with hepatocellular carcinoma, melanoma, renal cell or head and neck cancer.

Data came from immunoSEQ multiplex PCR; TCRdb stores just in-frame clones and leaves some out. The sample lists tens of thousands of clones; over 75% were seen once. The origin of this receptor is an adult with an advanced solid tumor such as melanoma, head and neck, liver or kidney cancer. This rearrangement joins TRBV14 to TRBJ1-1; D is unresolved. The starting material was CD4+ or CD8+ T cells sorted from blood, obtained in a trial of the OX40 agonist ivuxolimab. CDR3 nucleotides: TGTGCCAGCAGCCAAGACGGAAACACTGAAGCTTTCTTT. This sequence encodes CASSQDGNTEAFF.